This T cell receptor (beta chain) comes out of a study of regulatory T cells in long-lasting Graves disease. In this sample, this clonotype turned up many times. The junction shows a germline mismatch at one end, possibly a read error. Germline CDR1 SEHNR, CDR2 FQNEAQ (reference sequence). This CDR3 comprises 15 residues. Library construction for TCR beta used iRepertoire HTBI primers and Arm-PCR of CDR3 regions. Original processing notes: 60 or so TRBV and roughly 15 TRBJ segments were identified across samples. TCRdb ran MiXCR on the multiplex PCR reads and lists one entry per CDR3 protein. These V and J calls are TCRdb output, not the study's own analysis. The sample has 360,000 or so distinct CDR3 sequences, over 15% seen once. Time point indicated: newly diagnosed GD, antithyroid drugs for less than 3 months. Extracted RNA from PBMCs served as the source of the TCR library. These data were also reused for a study on T cells in Graves' hyperthyroidism and ophthalmopathy. That study reports: The study used the HTBI primer set for a first-round RT-PCR of the TCR CDR3. Most thyroid clonotypes expanded above 0.001 were also detected in blood. Ophthalmopathy was distinguished from stable hyperthyroidism by 13 V-J signatures.

J is TRBJ2-3 and V is TRBV7-9; 12 bases are a match to TRBD2. Sequencing was performed on peripheral blood mononuclear cells (PBMCs), taken at new diagnosis, from a patient treated with antithyroid drugs. The receptor was derived from a man aged 40-55 years with Graves disease. The chain's CDR3 is CASSLAGGPTDTQYF. The CDR3 DNA follows: TGTGCCAGCAGCCTAGCGGGGGGGCCTACTGATACGCAGTATTTT.